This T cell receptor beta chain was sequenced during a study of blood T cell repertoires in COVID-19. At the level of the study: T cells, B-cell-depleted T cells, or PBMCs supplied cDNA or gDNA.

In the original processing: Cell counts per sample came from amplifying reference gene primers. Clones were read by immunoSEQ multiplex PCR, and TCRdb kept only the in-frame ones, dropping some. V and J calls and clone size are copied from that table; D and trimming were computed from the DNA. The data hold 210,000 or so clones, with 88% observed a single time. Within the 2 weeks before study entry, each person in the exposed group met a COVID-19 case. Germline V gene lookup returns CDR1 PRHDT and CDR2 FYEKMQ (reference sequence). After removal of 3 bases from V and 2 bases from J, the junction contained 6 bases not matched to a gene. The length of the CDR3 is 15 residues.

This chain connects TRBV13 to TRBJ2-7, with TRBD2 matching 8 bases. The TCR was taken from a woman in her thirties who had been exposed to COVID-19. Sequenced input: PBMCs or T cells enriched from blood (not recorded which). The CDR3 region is CASSLGRTSTYEQYF. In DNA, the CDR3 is TGTGCCAGCAGCTTGGGACGGACTAGCACCTACGAGCAGTACTTC.